A single sample gave rise to the 5 T cell receptor beta chains below, sequenced in a study of T cell responses to AZD1222 COVID-19 vaccine. Data came from immunoSEQ multiplex PCR; TCRdb stores just in-frame clones and leaves some out. This sample has 95,000 to 110,000 clones, with over 80% found just once. Source: peripheral blood, taken on day 0 of AZD1222 vaccination. The source is an adult in good health.

The chain employs TRBV6-5 and TRBJ2-7; 7 nucleotides agree with TRBD2. The CDR3 extends over 13 amino acids. Germline-derived CDR1 and CDR2 are MNHEY and SVGAGI. The V gene end was trimmed by 8 bases and the J gene end by 2 bases; junction bases not matched to a gene: 6. CDR3 sequence (DNA): TGTGCCAGCCGGCCGGGGGGACCCTACGAGCAGTACTTC. It specifies CASRPGGPYEQYF.

This clone has more than one count but fewer than ten. The V and J genes are TRBV27 and TRBJ2-1, with 12 positions matching TRBD1. After removal of 4 bases from V and 7 bases from J, the junction contained 8 bases not matched to a gene. This CDR3 is 16 amino acids long. Germline lookup yields CDR1 MNHEY and CDR2 SMNVEV (reference sequence). The CDR3 loop reads CASSSAGTGGRNEQFF. The DNA of the CDR3 is TGTGCCAGCAGTTCGGCCGGGACAGGGGGCCGAAATGAGCAGTTCTTC.

The genes are TRBV7-8 and TRBJ2-3; D unclear. Germline CDR1 reads SGHVS; CDR2 reads FQNEAQ. This CDR3 contains 15 residues. Deletions cut 7 bases from V and 0 bases from J, with 14 bases between. For the CDR3, the DNA is TGTGCCAGCACGGTCCAGAAACTAAGCACAGATACGCAGTATTTT. It is translated as CASTVQKLSTDTQYF.

The V call is TRBV7-6, the J call TRBJ1-1, with D hard to call. This CDR3 spans 13 amino acids. V lost 0 bases and J lost 7, with 9 bases in between. Germline V gene lookup returns CDR1 SGHVS and CDR2 FNYEAQ. The DNA of the CDR3 is TGTGCCAGCAGCTTAGCCTCAGGAGATGAAGCTTTCTTT. Amino acids: CASSLASGDEAFF.

The chain combines TRBV11-2 with TRBJ2-7; 9 bases align to TRBD2. Germline values: CDR1 SGHAT, CDR2 FQNNGV. J was trimmed by 4 bases and V by 1 base; bases with no gene match: 5. The CDR3 spans 15 residues. The CDR3 reads CASSLGASGVYEQYF. In DNA form, the CDR3 reads TGTGCCAGCAGCTTAGGGGCTAGCGGGGTATACGAGCAGTACTTC.